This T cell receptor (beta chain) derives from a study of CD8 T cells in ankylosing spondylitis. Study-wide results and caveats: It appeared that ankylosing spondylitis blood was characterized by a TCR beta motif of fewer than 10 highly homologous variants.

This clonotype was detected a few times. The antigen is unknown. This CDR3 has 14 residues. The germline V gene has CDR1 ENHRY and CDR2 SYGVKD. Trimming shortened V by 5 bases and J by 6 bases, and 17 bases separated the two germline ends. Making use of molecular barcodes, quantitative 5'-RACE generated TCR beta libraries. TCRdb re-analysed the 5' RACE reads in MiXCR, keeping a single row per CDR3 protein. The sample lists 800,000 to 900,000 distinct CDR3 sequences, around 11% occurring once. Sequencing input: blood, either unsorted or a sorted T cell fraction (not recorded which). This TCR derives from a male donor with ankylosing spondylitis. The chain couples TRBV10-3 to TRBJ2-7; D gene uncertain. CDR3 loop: CAISPARDRSEQYF. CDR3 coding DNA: TGTGCCATCAGTCCCGCTAGGGATCGAAGCGAGCAGTACTTC.